This passage covers 18 T cell receptor beta chains from one sample sequenced in a study of CD8 T cells in ankylosing spondylitis. Via MiXCR, TCRdb re-called the 5' RACE reads, giving one row per CDR3 protein. The table lists approximately 350,000 distinct CDR3 sequences, 20% to 25% of them singletons, with over 10% in the top ten. Source material: blood, either unsorted or a sorted T cell fraction (not recorded which). These receptors came from a male donor with ankylosing spondylitis or in good health (not recorded which).

This clonotype was found a few times. V usage is TRBV5-5 and J usage is TRBJ2-7; 9 bases agree with TRBD1. The CDR3 loop spans 13 amino acids. The germline V gene has CDR1 SGHKS and CDR2 YYEKEE (reference sequence). Losses at the gene ends were 4 bases for V and 6 bases for J; bases not matched to a gene: 5. In DNA form, the CDR3 reads TGTGCCAGCAGCGTGGACAGGGGCCTCGAGCAGTACTTC. As protein: CASSVDRGLEQYF.

The rearrangement links TRBV29-1 to TRBJ1-2; no reliable D call. This CDR3 contains 11 residues. Trimming pared 6 bases from V and 5 bases from J, leaving 10 bases between. Germline CDR1 is SQVTM and CDR2 is ANQGSEA. CDR3 DNA sequence: TGCAGCGTGACCACAGAGTATGGCTACACCTTC. Translating gives CSVTTEYGYTF.

This clonotype was seen only a few times. This rearrangement joins TRBV7-9 to TRBJ2-7; maybe TRBD1 (6 bases). With 5 bases removed from V and 2 bases from J, the gap between germline ends came to 16 bases. In germline, CDR1 is SEHNR, CDR2 FQNEAQ (reference sequence). The CDR3 contains 15 residues. CDR3 in DNA: TGTGCCAGCAGCGTCCGGGACACCAGTACCTACGAGCAGTACTTC. Protein: CASSVRDTSTYEQYF.

This clonotype was observed a handful of times. J is TRBJ2-3 and V is TRBV10-2; 7 positions match TRBD2. The CDR3 is 15 amino acids. The germline CDR1 and CDR2 sequences are WSHSY and SAAADI. V was clipped by 5 bases and J by 1 base; unmatched bases: 6. CDR3 loop: CASSPGGIRTDTQYF. The CDR3 DNA reads TGCGCCAGCAGTCCCGGGGGGATACGCACAGATACGCAGTATTTT.

The chain carries TRBV28 and TRBJ2-3; TRBD2 agrees at 10 bases. J gave up 2 bases and V 5 bases, and 10 bases lay outside the gene matches. This CDR3 contains 17 residues. The germline gives CDR1 MDHEN, CDR2 SYDVKM. The chain's CDR3 is CASSQASGGAPTDTQYF. DNA of the CDR3: TGTGCCAGCAGTCAAGCGAGCGGGGGGGCCCCCACAGATACGCAGTATTTT.

V gene TRBV7-3 combines with J gene TRBJ2-3, with 7 nucleotides matching TRBD2. Looked up from germline, CDR1 is SGHTA and CDR2 is FQGTGA. V shed 2 bases, J shed 2 bases, and the junction held 7 bases outside the gene matches. This CDR3 is 16 amino acids long. The CDR3 loop is CASSLLSGASTDTQYF. In DNA form, the CDR3 reads TGTGCCAGCAGCTTATTAAGCGGGGCCTCCACAGATACGCAGTATTTT.

This clonotype was observed a few times. The V gene is TRBV4-1, the J gene TRBJ2-1; D unresolved. Trimming pared 1 base from V and 2 bases from J, leaving 6 bases between. The CDR3 runs 14 residues. Germline V gene sequence: CDR1 MGHRA, CDR2 YSYEKL. DNA of the CDR3: TGCGCCAGCAGCCAAGCGGCGCCCTACAATGAGCAGTTCTTC. Translated, it gives CASSQAAPYNEQFF.

In its sample, this clonotype was seen a few times. V and J are TRBV2 and TRBJ2-7; D not resolved. CDR1 and CDR2 (germline): SNHLY, FYNNEI. V was cut by 2 bases and J by 0 bases, with 11 bases left in between. The CDR3 has 15 amino acids. The CDR3 bases are TGTGCCAGCAGTGAAACTCCCGGAGTCTCCTACGAGCAGTACTTC. Residues: CASSETPGVSYEQYF.

This clonotype was found many times. V usage is TRBV5-1 and J usage is TRBJ2-1, with 7 nucleotides matching TRBD2. This CDR3 contains 16 residues. The ends lost 4 bases at V and 8 bases at J; junction bases unmatched: 15. Germline V CDR1 and CDR2: SGHRS, YFSETQ. CDR3 sequence (DNA): TGCGCCAGCAGCCCCGCGACGGCGGGGGATGTACATGAGCAGTTCTTC. This encodes CASSPATAGDVHEQFF.

The rearrangement links TRBV24-1 to TRBJ2-5; weak D call: TRBD2 (6 bases). The CDR3 spans 15 residues. V was pared by 2 bases and J by 7 bases, with 16 bases between. Germline assignment: CDR1 KGHDR and CDR2 SFDVKD. The CDR3, as DNA: TGTGCCACCAGTGATTCCTACAGCGGGCAGACGACCCAGTACTTC. Translated: CATSDSYSGQTTQYF.

This clonotype was seen a handful of times. The chain has TRBV4-2 and TRBJ2-5, with D hard to call. V was pared by 0 bases and J by 5 bases, with 16 bases between. This CDR3 comprises 16 residues. CDR1 LGHNA and CDR2 YNFKEQ come from the germline V gene. CDR3 bases: TGTGCCAGCAGCCAAGAGGTTTTCCAGATCTGGGAGACCCAGTACTTC. This encodes CASSQEVFQIWETQYF.

The rearrangement joins TRBV25-1 to TRBJ1-1; D is ambiguous. This CDR3 has 12 residues. Germline V CDR1 and CDR2: MGHDK, SYGVNS. Trimming removed 9 bases at V and 4 bases at J, with 12 bases between. The CDR3 region has the DNA TGTGCCAGTCAAATGAGCGGCACTGAAGCTTTCTTT. Translation gives CASQMSGTEAFF. The full variable domain, with the rest looked up from reference TRBV25-1 and TRBJ1-1, is EADIYQTPRYLVIGTGKKITLECSQTMGHDKMYWYQQDPGMELHLIHYSYGVNSTEKGDLSSESTVSRIRTEHFPLTLESARPSHTSQYLCASQMSGTEAFFGQGTRLTVV.

The chain is built from TRBV7-9 and TRBJ2-1; 13 bases map to TRBD2. Germline CDR1 and CDR2: SEHNR and FQNEAQ (reference sequence). The CDR3 runs 16 residues. With V trimmed by 5 bases and J by 4 bases, 5 bases remained unmatched. Here the CDR3 DNA reads TGTGCCAGCAGCGGACTAGCGGGGGACCTATACAATGAGCAGTTCTTC. Translating gives CASSGLAGDLYNEQFF.

In its sample, this clonotype was seen a few times. This rearrangement joins TRBV7-2 to TRBJ2-1; tentatively, D is TRBD1 (5 bases). The V gene lost 1 base and the J gene lost 7 bases, with 11 bases spanning the gap. The CDR3 is 14 amino acids. Germline CDR1 is SGHTA and CDR2 is FQGNSA. CDR3 sequence (DNA): TGTGCCAGCAGCTTAGTTTATGGGGCTAATGAGCAGTTCTTC. This codes for CASSLVYGANEQFF.

The chain has TRBV6-5 and TRBJ2-3; 8 bases line up with TRBD1. The germline V gene encodes CDR1 MNHEY and CDR2 SVGAGI. The V segment lost 2 bases and the J segment 7 bases; nucleotides outside the gene matches: 8. The CDR3 is 15 amino acids. The CDR3 sequence: CASSYTETGANTQYF. CDR3 DNA sequence: TGTGCCAGCAGTTACACGGAGACAGGGGCGAATACGCAGTATTTT.

V gene TRBV6-5 combines with J gene TRBJ1-1, with D perhaps matching TRBD1 (5 bases). Per germline, CDR1 MNHEY and CDR2 SVGAGI. Trimming took off 2 bases at V and 1 base at J, with 8 bases between the two ends. The CDR3 extends over 14 amino acids. In DNA, the CDR3 is TGTGCCAGCAGTTACACAACAGGGAACACTGAAGCTTTCTTT. The encoded protein is CASSYTTGNTEAFF.

This clonotype has only a few counts. The rearrangement joins TRBV4-1 to TRBJ2-7; maybe TRBD2 (5 bases). Per the germline V gene, CDR1 is MGHRA and CDR2 is YSYEKL. V lost 0 bases and J lost 4, with 10 bases in between. The CDR3 is made up of 14 amino acids. This CDR3 reads CASSQDLPGYEQYF. The CDR3 nucleotides read TGCGCCAGCAGCCAAGATCTTCCGGGGTACGAGCAGTACTTC.

V usage is TRBV13 and J usage is TRBJ2-2; possibly TRBD2 for D (6 bases). V was trimmed by 4 bases and J by 2 bases, leaving 14 bases between them. CDR1 and CDR2 from the germline V gene are PRHDT and FYEKMQ (reference sequence). The CDR3 extends over 16 amino acids. CDR3 region: CASSSGDGGNTGELFF. For the CDR3, the DNA is TGTGCCAGCAGCTCGGGAGATGGGGGAAACACCGGGGAGCTGTTTTTT.